The T cell receptor beta chain under discussion was sequenced for a study of neurological immune-mediated disorders. The germline CDR1 and CDR2 sequences are MNHNY and SVGAGI (reference sequence). CDR3 length equals 17 residues. V lost 1 base, J lost 0 bases, and 16 bases lay in between. 5'RACE employing 10-nucleotide random UMIs yielded the cDNA. Every sequencing run produced over 170 million TCR-beta sequences that came from 15-18 subjects. MiXCR was run by TCRdb on the 5' RACE reads, yielding one entry per CDR3 protein. The table shows about 90,000 distinct CDR3 sequences, with 13% occurring only once. Worth noting for this clonotype: Its cognate antigen is unknown.

Time point noted: longitudinal time-point 2. Study outcomes and limitations: Among expanded clones, no CDR3 amino acid sequences were shared across subjects, a pattern suggesting private repertoires in all groups.

Sample: PBMCs. This TCR came from a female donor with HTLV-1-associated myelopathy (HAM/TSP). The J gene is TRBJ2-7, the V gene TRBV6-6; D uncertain. The CDR3 protein is CASSYLRSGSSSYEQYF. Here the CDR3 DNA reads TGTGCCAGCAGTTACTTGAGGTCAGGATCGAGCTCCTACGAGCAGTACTTC.